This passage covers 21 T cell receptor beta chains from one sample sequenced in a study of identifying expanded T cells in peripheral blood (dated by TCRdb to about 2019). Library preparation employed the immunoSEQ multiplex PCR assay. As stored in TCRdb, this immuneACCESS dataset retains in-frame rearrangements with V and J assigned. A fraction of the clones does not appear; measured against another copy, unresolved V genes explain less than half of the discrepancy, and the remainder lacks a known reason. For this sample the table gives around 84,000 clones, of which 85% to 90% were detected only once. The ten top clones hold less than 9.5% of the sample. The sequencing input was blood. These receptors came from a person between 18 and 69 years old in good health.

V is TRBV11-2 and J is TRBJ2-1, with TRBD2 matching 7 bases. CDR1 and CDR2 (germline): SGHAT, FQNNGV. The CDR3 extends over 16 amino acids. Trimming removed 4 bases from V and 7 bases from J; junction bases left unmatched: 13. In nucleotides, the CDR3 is TGTGCCAGCAGCTCTCGTGCAGCGGGGTCCTCTAATGAGCAGTTCTTC. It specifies CASSSRAAGSSNEQFF.

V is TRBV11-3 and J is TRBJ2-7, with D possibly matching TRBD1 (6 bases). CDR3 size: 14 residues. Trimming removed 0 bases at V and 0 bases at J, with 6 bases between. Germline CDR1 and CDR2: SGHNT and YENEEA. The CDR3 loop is CASSLEQGSYEQYF. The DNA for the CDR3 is TGTGCCAGCAGCTTAGAACAGGGCTCCTACGAGCAGTACTTC.

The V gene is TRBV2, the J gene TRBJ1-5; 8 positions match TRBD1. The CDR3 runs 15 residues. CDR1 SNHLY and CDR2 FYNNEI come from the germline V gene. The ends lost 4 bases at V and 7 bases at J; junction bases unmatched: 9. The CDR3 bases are TGTGCCAGCAGTGTGGTAGGGGACAGGTACCAGCCCCAGCATTTT. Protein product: CASSVVGDRYQPQHF.

The CDR3 reads CASAAGGLGDEQFF. The CDR3 DNA follows: TGTGCCAGCGCCGCGGGGGGCCTTGGGGATGAGCAGTTCTTC. The chain has TRBV6-1 and TRBJ2-1, with 8 bases matching TRBD2. Trimming removed 8 bases from V and 8 bases from J; junction bases left unmatched: 11. The CDR3 covers 14 residues. The germline V gene encodes CDR1 MNHNS and CDR2 SASEGT.

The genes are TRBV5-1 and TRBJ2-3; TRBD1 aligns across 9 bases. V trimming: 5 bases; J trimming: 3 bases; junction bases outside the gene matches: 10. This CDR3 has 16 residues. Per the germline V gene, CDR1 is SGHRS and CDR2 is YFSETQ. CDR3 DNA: TGCGCCAGCAGTCCCCCGGGACAGGGTACGACAGATACGCAGTATTTT. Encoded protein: CASSPPGQGTTDTQYF.

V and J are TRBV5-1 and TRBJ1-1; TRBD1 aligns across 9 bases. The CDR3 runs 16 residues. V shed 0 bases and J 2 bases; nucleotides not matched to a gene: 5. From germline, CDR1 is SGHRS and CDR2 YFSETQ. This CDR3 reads CASSLGTGGFNTEAFF. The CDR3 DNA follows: TGCGCCAGCAGCTTGGGAACAGGGGGCTTCAACACTGAAGCTTTCTTT.

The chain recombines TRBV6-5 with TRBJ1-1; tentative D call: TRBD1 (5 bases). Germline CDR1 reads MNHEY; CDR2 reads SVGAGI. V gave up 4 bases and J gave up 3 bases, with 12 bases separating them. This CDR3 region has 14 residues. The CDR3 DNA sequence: TGTGCCAGCAGTTGGGGGGGTGAGGACACTGAAGCTTTCTTT. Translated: CASSWGGEDTEAFF.

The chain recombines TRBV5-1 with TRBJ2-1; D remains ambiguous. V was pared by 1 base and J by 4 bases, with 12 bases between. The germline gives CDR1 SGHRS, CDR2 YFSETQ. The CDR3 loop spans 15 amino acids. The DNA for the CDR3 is TGCGCCAGCAGCTTGTATCCGGAAAATTACAATGAGCAGTTCTTC. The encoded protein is CASSLYPENYNEQFF.

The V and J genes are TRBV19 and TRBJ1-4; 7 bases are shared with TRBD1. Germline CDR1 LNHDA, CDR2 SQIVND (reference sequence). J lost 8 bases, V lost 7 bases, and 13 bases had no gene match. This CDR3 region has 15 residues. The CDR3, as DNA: TGTGCCAGTACCAACCTTCAAAACAGGGGCGAAAAACTGTTTTTT. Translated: CASTNLQNRGEKLFF. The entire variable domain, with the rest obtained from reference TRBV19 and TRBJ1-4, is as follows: DGGITQSPKYLFRKEGQNVTLSCEQNLNHDAMYWYRQDPGQGLRLIYYSQIVNDFQKGDIAEGYSVSREKKESFPLTVTSAQKNPTAFYLCASTNLQNRGEKLFFGSGTQLSVL.

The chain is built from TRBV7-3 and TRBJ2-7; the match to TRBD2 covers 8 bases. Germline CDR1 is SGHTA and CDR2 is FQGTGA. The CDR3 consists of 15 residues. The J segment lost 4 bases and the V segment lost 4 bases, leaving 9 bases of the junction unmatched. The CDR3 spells CASSSQPGGRYEQYF. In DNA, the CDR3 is TGTGCCAGCAGCTCCCAGCCGGGGGGGAGGTACGAGCAGTACTTC. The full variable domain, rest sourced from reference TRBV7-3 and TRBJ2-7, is GAGVSQTPSNKVTEKGKYVELRCDPISGHTALYWYRQSLGQGPEFLIYFQGTGAADDSGLPNDRFFAVRPEGSVSTLKIQRTERGDSAVYLCASSSQPGGRYEQYFGPGTRLTVT.

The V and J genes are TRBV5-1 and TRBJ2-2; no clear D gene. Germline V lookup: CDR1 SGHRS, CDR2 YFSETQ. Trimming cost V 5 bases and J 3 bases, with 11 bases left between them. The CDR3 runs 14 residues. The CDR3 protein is CASRADTYTGELFF. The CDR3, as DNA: TGCGCCAGCAGAGCTGACACGTACACCGGGGAGCTGTTTTTT.

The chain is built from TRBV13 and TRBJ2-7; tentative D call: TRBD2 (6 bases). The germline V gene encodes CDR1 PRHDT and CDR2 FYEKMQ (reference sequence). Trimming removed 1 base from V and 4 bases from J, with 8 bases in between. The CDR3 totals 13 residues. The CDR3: CASSLAGRYEQYF. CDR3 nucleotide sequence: TGTGCCAGCAGCTTAGCAGGGAGGTACGAGCAGTACTTC.

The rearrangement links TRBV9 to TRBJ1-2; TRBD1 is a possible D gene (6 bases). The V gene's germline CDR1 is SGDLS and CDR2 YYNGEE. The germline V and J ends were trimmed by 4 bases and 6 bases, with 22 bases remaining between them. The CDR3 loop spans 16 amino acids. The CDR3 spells CASSLVLDRYGNGYTF. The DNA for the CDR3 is TGTGCCAGCAGCCTCGTACTCGACAGGTACGGAAATGGCTACACCTTC. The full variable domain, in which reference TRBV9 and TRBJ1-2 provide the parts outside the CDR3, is DSGVTQTPKHLITATGQRVTLRCSPRSGDLSVYWYQQSLDQGLQFLIQYYNGEERAKGNILERFSAQQFPDLHSELNLSSLELGDSALYFCASSLVLDRYGNGYTFGSGTRLTVV.

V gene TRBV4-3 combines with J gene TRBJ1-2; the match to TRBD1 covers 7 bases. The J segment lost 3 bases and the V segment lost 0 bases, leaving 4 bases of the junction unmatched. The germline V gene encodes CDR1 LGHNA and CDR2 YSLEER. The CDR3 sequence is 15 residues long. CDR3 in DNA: TGCGCCAGCAGCCAAGAGGCCCAGGGGGACTATGGCTACACCTTC. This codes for CASSQEAQGDYGYTF.

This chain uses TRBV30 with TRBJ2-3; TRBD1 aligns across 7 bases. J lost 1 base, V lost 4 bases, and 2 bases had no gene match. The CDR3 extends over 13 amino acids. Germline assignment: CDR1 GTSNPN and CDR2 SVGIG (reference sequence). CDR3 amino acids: CAWTGGRTDTQYF. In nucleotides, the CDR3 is TGTGCCTGGACAGGGGGACGCACAGATACGCAGTATTTT.

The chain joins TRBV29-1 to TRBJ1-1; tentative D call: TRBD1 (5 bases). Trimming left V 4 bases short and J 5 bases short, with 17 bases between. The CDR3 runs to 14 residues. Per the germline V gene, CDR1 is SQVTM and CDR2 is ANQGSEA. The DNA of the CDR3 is TGCAGCGTTGTGGGTCACAGGTTGAGAACTGAAGCTTTCTTT. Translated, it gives CSVVGHRLRTEAFF.

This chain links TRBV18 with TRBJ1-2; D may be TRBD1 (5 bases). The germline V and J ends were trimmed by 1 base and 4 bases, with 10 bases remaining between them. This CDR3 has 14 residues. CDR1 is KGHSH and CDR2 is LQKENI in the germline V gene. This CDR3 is CASSPQEGTYGYTF. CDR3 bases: TGTGCCAGCTCACCACAGGAGGGGACCTATGGCTACACCTTC. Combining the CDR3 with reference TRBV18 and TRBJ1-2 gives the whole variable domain NAGVMQNPRHLVRRRGQEARLRCSPMKGHSHVYWYRQLPEEGLKFMVYLQKENIIDESGMPKERFSAEFPKEGPSILRIQQVVRGDSAAYFCASSPQEGTYGYTFGSGTRLTVV.

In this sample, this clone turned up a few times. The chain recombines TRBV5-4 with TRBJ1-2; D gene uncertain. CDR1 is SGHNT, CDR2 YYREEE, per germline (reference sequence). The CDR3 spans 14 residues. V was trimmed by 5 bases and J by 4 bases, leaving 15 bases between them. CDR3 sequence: CASSLARTSYGYTF. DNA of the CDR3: TGTGCCAGCAGTCTTGCTCGAACCAGCTATGGCTACACCTTC.

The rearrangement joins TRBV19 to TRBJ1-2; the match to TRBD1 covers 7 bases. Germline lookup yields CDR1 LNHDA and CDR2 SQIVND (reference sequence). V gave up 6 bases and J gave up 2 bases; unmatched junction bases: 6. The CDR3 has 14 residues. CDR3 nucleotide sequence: TGTGCCAGTAGGAGAGGACAGGAGAACTATGGCTACACCTTC. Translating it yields CASRRGQENYGYTF.

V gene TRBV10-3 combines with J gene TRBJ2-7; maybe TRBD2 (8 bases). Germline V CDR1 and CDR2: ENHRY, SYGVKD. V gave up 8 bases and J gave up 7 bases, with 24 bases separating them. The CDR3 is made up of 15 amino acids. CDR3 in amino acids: CAIGPGGTDGSEQYF. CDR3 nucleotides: TGTGCCATCGGGCCGGGGGGGACAGACGGCTCGGAGCAGTACTTC.

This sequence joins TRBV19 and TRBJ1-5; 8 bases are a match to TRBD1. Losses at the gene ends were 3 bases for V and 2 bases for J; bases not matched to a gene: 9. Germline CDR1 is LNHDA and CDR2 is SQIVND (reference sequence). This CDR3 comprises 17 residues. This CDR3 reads CASSIGWTGSRNQPQHF. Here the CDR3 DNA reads TGTGCCAGTAGTATCGGTTGGACAGGGTCACGCAATCAGCCCCAGCATTTT. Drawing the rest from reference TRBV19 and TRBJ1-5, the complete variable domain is DGGITQSPKYLFRKEGQNVTLSCEQNLNHDAMYWYRQDPGQGLRLIYYSQIVNDFQKGDIAEGYSVSREKKESFPLTVTSAQKNPTAFYLCASSIGWTGSRNQPQHFGDGTRLSIL.